This is a list of T cell receptor beta chains from one sample in a study of cytomegalovirus exposure and HLA in healthy donors. Here immunoSEQ multiplex PCR was the method, and the copy in TCRdb shows in-frame clones only, minus some. The table includes about 140,000 clones, 85% to 95% detected once. Material for sequencing was PBMCs. The receptors derive from a man aged 18-30 years in good health and CMV-seropositive. Both conserved end residues are part of each CDR3. A D gene is named only where the DNA matches it firmly. Only part of the rows carry a size: once, few, many, or a class if the clone is expanded.

v_call,d_call,j_call,clone_size,cdr3_nt,cdr3_aa
TRBV7-9,NA,TRBJ2-3,NA,TGTGCCAGCAGCTTGGTAGAGATACCCAAGGGGAATACGCAGTATTTT,CASSLVEIPKGNTQYF
TRBV18,NA,TRBJ1-3,NA,TGTGCCAGCTCACCGGGGGGTACTCCATCTGGAAACACCATATATTTT,CASSPGGTPSGNTIYF
TRBV5-4,NA,TRBJ2-7,NA,TGTGCCAGCAGCTTGTCGCGGGGAAGCGAGCAGTACTTC,CASSLSRGSEQYF
TRBV27,NA,TRBJ1-1,NA,TGTGCCAGCAGTTTAGGCGGCGTGGGCACTGAAGCTTTCTTT,CASSLGGVGTEAFF
TRBV18,TRBD1,TRBJ1-1,NA,TGTGCCAGCTCACCTCAGACAGGGGGTTTCACTGAAGCTTTCTTT,CASSPQTGGFTEAFF
TRBV7-9,NA,TRBJ2-1,once,TGTGCCAGCAGCTTAGCGGGGACAATCAATGAGCAGTTCTTC,CASSLAGTINEQFF
TRBV28,TRBD1,TRBJ1-5,NA,TGTGCCAGCAGTTCCTTACGCAGGGGGGATTATAGCAATCAGCCCCAGCATTTT,CASSSLRRGDYSNQPQHF
TRBV7-6,TRBD1,TRBJ2-5,NA,TGTGCCAGCAGCTTATCCCTCTCCTCAGGGGGCGCGGAGACCCAGTACTTC,CASSLSLSSGGAETQYF
TRBV7-3,NA,TRBJ2-7,NA,TGTGCCAGCAGCTTAAGTGGCAACTCCTACGAGCAGTACTTC,CASSLSGNSYEQYF
TRBV6-5,TRBD2,TRBJ2-4,NA,TGTGCCAGCAGTCCCAGGGACTATTTTGAGTGGTACTTC,CASSPRDYFEWYF
TRBV5-1,TRBD1,TRBJ1-5,NA,TGCGCCAGCAGCCCCGGGACAGGCAATCAGCCCCAGCATTTT,CASSPGTGNQPQHF
TRBV21-1,NA,TRBJ1-2,once,TGTGCCAGCAATAGAGGCTACACCTTC,CASNRGYTF
TRBV5-4,NA,TRBJ2-7,once,TGTGCCAGCAGCTTGGGGGGACTTCTAACTGCCAACGAGCAGTACTTC,CASSLGGLLTANEQYF
TRBV30,NA,TRBJ1-4,NA,TGTGCCTGGAGTGTACCCACGGGACATCTTAATGAAAAACTGTTTTTT,CAWSVPTGHLNEKLFF
TRBV10-3,NA,TRBJ1-1,once,TGTGCCATCAGTGAGCAAGTAGGGATAGCAGGGACTGAAGCTTTCTTT,CAISEQVGIAGTEAFF
TRBV28,TRBD2,TRBJ2-1,NA,TGTGCCAGCAGACCGGCGGGACTAGGGAATGAGCAGTTCTTC,CASRPAGLGNEQFF
TRBV7-9,TRBD1,TRBJ1-2,few,TGTGCCAGCAGCCTACCGGGACAGGGGGTCTATGGCTACACCTTC,CASSLPGQGVYGYTF
TRBV5-6,TRBD1,TRBJ1-2,NA,TGTGCCAGCAGTTCAACAGGGGGCCCCAACTATGGCTACACCTTC,CASSSTGGPNYGYTF
TRBV19,NA,TRBJ2-4,once,TGTGCCAGTAGTCTATTAGGGGCAGGGTTCGTAAGGGGAAACATTCAGTACTTC,CASSLLGAGFVRGNIQYF
TRBV7-9,NA,TRBJ2-1,NA,TGTGCCAGCAGCTTATACGGGTCGAGCGATGAGCAGTTCTTC,CASSLYGSSDEQFF
TRBV5-1,TRBD1,TRBJ2-2,once,TGCGCCAGCAGCCCCTGGACAGGTGAACACACCGGGGAGCTGTTTTTT,CASSPWTGEHTGELFF
TRBV7-2,TRBD1,TRBJ2-1,NA,TGTGCCAGCAGCACGCCCACAGGGGCCGAGCAGTTCTTC,CASSTPTGAEQFF
TRBV6-6,NA,TRBJ2-7,NA,TGTGCCAGCAGTTACTCGAGTATTACGGGGGACGAGCAGTACTTC,CASSYSSITGDEQYF
TRBV7-9,NA,TRBJ2-3,NA,TGTGCCAGCAGGCCCGGACCGAGGGTCGCAGATACGCAGTATTTT,CASRPGPRVADTQYF
TRBV10-3,NA,TRBJ1-2,NA,TGTGCCATCAGTGGGAAAACAGGGACCGCTCTTAACTATGGCTACACCTTC,CAISGKTGTALNYGYTF
TRBV28,TRBD2,TRBJ2-1,NA,TGTGCCAGCAGCCTCCACTGGGGACTAGCGGGGGGCGGCGGTGAGCAGTTCTTC,CASSLHWGLAGGGGEQFF
TRBV19,TRBD2,TRBJ2-7,once,TGTGCCAGTAGTACCTTCTGGACTAGCGGGGAACACTACGAGCAGTACTTC,CASSTFWTSGEHYEQYF
TRBV5-1,TRBD2,TRBJ2-1,NA,TGCGCCAGCAGCGGGGTTAGCGGGGGGTTAGATGAGCAGTTCTTC,CASSGVSGGLDEQFF
TRBV2,TRBD1,TRBJ1-1,NA,TGTGCCAGCAGGTGGACAGGATCGAACACTGAAGCTTTCTTT,CASRWTGSNTEAFF
TRBV5-1,NA,TRBJ2-5,NA,TGCGCCAGCAGTTTGGGGACTCAATACCAAGAGACCCAGTACTTC,CASSLGTQYQETQYF
TRBV28,TRBD1,TRBJ2-7,NA,TGTGCCAGCGTTTTGGGGACAGGCTACGAGCAGTACTTC,CASVLGTGYEQYF
TRBV10-2,NA,TRBJ2-7,NA,TGCGCCAGCAGGAAAATAGAGTCCTACGAGCAGTACTTC,CASRKIESYEQYF
TRBV29-1,TRBD1,TRBJ1-4,NA,TGCAGCGTTGAACCGACAGGGCCTAATGAAAAACTGTTTTTT,CSVEPTGPNEKLFF
TRBV7-8,TRBD1,TRBJ2-1,NA,TGTGCCAGCTTGCGGACAGGGTACGATGAGCAGTTCTTC,CASLRTGYDEQFF
TRBV5-1,TRBD1,TRBJ2-6,NA,TGCGCCAGCAGCTTGGGGGACAGGAAACCTTCTGGGGCCAACGTCCTGACTTTC,CASSLGDRKPSGANVLTF
TRBV5-1,TRBD1,TRBJ1-2,NA,TGCGCCAGCAGCTTGGATTTAGGGACAGGGGGAGGCTACACCTTC,CASSLDLGTGGGYTF
TRBV5-1,TRBD2,TRBJ2-7,NA,TGCGCCAGCAGCTTTACCACCGGGACTAGCGGGAGGTACGAGCAGTACTTC,CASSFTTGTSGRYEQYF
TRBV27,TRBD1,TRBJ2-1,NA,TGTGCCAGCAGCCCTCAGGGGGTGCGGTACTTCTTC,CASSPQGVRYFF
TRBV6-1,NA,TRBJ1-3,NA,TGTGCCAGCAGTGAATTGGGGCGGGGGCTAAGAAACACCATATATTTT,CASSELGRGLRNTIYF
TRBV7-7,TRBD1,TRBJ2-3,NA,TGTGCCAGCAGCCCTGGGACAGGGATTACTAGCACAGATACGCAGTATTTT,CASSPGTGITSTDTQYF
TRBV30,NA,TRBJ2-4,once,TGTGCCTGGAGCCCCCGTTGGCAGGGGGCCAAAAACATTCAGTACTTC,CAWSPRWQGAKNIQYF
TRBV18,TRBD1,TRBJ2-1,NA,TGTGCCAGCTCACCAGAGACAGGGGGTCCCGGAGGGCAGTTCTTC,CASSPETGGPGGQFF
TRBV7-6,TRBD1,TRBJ2-2,NA,TGTGCCAGCAGCTCGCCGACAGGGTCCGGGGAGCTGTTTTTT,CASSSPTGSGELFF